This TCR beta chain emerged from a study of monozygotic twins with inflammatory bowel disease. For this clonotype: Its specificity is unknown.

Total RNA, at approximately 3,800 ng, went into every TCR library. UMIs bearing a 6-nucleotide sample barcode were added through template switching. TCRdb re-called the 5' RACE reads and shows each CDR3 protein once, DNA omitted. In all, the sample yields some 150,000 distinct CDR3 sequences. The study, taken as a whole, reports: Possibly reflecting limited power, no difference in repertoire similarity was found between concordant and discordant twins.

This CDR3 has 14 amino acids. Looked up from germline, CDR1 is LGHNA and CDR2 is YSLEER. The material sequenced was blood. J is TRBJ2-7 and V is TRBV4-3. This receptor was taken from a human donor with ulcerative colitis or Crohn's disease, or a healthy co-twin of an affected twin (not recorded which). Here the CDR3 reads CASSQGPGTFEQYF.